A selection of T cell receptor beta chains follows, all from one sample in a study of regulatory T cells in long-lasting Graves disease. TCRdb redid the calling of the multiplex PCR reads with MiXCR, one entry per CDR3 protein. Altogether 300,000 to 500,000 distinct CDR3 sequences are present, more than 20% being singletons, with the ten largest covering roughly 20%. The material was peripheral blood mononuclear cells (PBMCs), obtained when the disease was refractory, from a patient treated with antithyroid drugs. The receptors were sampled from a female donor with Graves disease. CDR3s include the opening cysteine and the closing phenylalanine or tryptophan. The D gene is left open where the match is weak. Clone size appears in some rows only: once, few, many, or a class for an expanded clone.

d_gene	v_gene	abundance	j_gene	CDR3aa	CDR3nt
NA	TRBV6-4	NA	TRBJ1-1	CASSRPGQLNTEAFF	TGTGCCAGCAGTCGACCGGGACAACTAAACACTGAAGCTTTCTTT
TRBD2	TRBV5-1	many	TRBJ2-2	CASRKTGTSGTNTGELFF	TGCGCCAGCAGGAAGACCGGGACTAGCGGGACGAACACCGGGGAGCTGTTTTTT
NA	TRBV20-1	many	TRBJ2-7	CSARGSDWTYEQYF	TGCAGTGCTAGGGGATCTGACTGGACCTACGAGCAGTACTTC
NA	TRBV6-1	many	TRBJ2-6	CASRPPGQGSSGANVLTF	TGTGCCAGCAGACCGCCGGGGCAGGGCTCCTCTGGGGCCAACGTCCTGACTTTC
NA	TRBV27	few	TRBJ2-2	CASTNGDLGHTGELFF	TGTGCCAGCACCAACGGGGACTTGGGCCACACCGGGGAGCTGTTTTTT
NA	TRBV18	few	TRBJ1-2	CASSPQDRGGGYTF	TGTGCCAGCTCACCCCAGGACAGAGGAGGGGGCTACACCTTC
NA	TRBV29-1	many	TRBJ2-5	CSVESARAGETQYF	TGCAGCGTTGAATCGGCCAGGGCGGGGGAGACCCAGTACTTC
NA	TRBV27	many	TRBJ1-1	CASYGGMNTEAFF	TGTGCCAGCTATGGAGGAATGAACACTGAAGCTTTCTTT
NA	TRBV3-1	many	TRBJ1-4	CASSQGLEEKLFF	TGTGCCAGCAGCCAAGGTCTGGAAGAAAAACTGTTTTTT
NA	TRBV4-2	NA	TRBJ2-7	CASSQGRDYSYEQYF	TGTGCCAGCAGCCAAGGTCGCGACTACTCCTACGAGCAGTACTTC
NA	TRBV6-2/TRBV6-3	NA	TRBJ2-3	CASSYSAGGETDTQYF	TGTGCCAGCAGTTACTCAGCCGGCGGAGAAACAGATACGCAGTATTTT
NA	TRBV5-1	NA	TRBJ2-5	CASSALAQETQYF	TGCGCCAGCAGCGCGCTGGCCCAAGAGACCCAGTACTTC
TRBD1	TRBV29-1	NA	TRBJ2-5	CSVDRGRETQYF	TGCAGCGTTGACAGGGGGCGAGAGACCCAGTACTTC
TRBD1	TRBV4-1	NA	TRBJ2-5	CASSQDPLRTGETQETQYF	TGCGCCAGCAGCCAAGATCCGCTTAGGACAGGGGAAACACAAGAGACCCAGTACTTC
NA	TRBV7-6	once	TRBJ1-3	CASSLGSGNSGNTIYF	TGTGCCAGCAGCTTAGGGTCCGGTAACTCTGGAAACACCATATATTTT
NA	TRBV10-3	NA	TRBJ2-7	CAISEGDRDLYEQYF	TGTGCCATCAGTGAGGGGGACCGTGACCTCTACGAGCAGTACTTC
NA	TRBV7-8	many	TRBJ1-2	CASSQLRQGYTF	TGTGCCAGCAGTCAACTAAGGCAAGGCTACACCTTC
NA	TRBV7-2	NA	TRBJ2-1	CASRLSGGTYNEQFF	TGTGCCAGCAGGCTTTCCGGCGGTACCTACAATGAGCAGTTCTTC
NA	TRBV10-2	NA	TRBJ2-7	CASSERDGRSYEQYF	TGCGCCAGCAGTGAGCGGGATGGCCGATCCTACGAGCAGTACTTC
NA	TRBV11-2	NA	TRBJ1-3	CASSLGTPHSGNTIYF	TGTGCCAGCAGCTTAGGGACACCTCACTCTGGAAACACCATATATTTT
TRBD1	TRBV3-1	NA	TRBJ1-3	CASSQGQGFTIYF	TGTGCCAGCAGCCAAGGACAGGGGTTCACCATATATTTT
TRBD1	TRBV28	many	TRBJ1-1	CASSLIAGTGMNTEAFF	TGTGCCAGCAGTCTAATTGCCGGGACAGGGATGAACACTGAAGCTTTCTTT
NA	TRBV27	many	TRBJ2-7	CASSPKGGYEQYF	TGTGCCAGCAGTCCCAAAGGAGGTTACGAGCAGTACTTC
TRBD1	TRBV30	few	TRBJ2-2	CAWSFFGTGVTGELFF	TGTGCCTGGAGTTTCTTTGGGACAGGGGTTACCGGGGAGCTGTTTTTT
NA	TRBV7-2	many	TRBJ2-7	CASSLVPNQEQYF	TGTGCCAGCAGCTTAGTGCCGAACCAGGAGCAGTACTTC
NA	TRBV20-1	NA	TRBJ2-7	CSASRWGRDYEQYF	TGCAGTGCTTCCCGTTGGGGGCGGGACTACGAGCAGTACTTC
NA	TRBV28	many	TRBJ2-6	CASSFGLSGANVLTF	TGTGCCAGCAGTTTTGGTCTCTCTGGGGCCAACGTCCTGACTTTC
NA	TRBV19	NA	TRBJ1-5	CASSTWDRGALGPPHF	TGTGCCAGTAGCACATGGGACCGGGGAGCTTTGGGCCCTCCCCATTTT
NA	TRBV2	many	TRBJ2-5	CASSPTRTVQETQYF	TGTGCCAGCAGTCCAACTCGGACAGTCCAAGAGACCCAGTACTTC
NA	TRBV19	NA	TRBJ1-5	CASSVVLGGNQPQHF	TGTGCCAGTAGTGTTGTCTTGGGAGGCAATCAGCCCCAGCATTTT
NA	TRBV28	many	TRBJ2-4	CASSPDHDIQYF	TGTGCCAGCAGCCCGGACCATGACATTCAGTACTTC
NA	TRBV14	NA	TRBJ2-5	CASSQRGEWRGRETQYF	TGTGCCAGCAGCCAAAGGGGGGAGTGGAGAGGGCGGGAGACCCAGTACTTC
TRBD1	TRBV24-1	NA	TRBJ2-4	CATSEAGTGGPFGNIQYF	TGTGCCACCAGTGAGGCCGGGACAGGGGGCCCTTTTGGAAACATTCAGTACTTC
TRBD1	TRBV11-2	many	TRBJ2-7	CASSYTTGLGNEQYF	TGTGCCAGCAGCTATACGACAGGGCTCGGCAACGAGCAGTACTTC
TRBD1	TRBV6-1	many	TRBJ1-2	CASSGQGDGHGYTF	TGTGCCAGCAGCGGACAGGGGGATGGGCATGGCTACACCTTC